This T cell receptor (beta chain) was sequenced for a study of T-cell reconstitution after alpha-beta-depleted transplantation in children. General study results and limits: Expanded graft clones, several hundred of them, were reportedly the source of alpha-beta T cells about two months after transplant.

This clonotype was detected many times. Its antigen is undetermined. A TCRbeta library incorporating unique molecular identifiers was prepared. TCRdb passed the PCR reads through MiXCR, listing each CDR3 protein once. Among hundreds of thousands of distinct CDR3 sequences, about 21% were seen once, and the ten largest hold roughly 15%. The sample in question was PBMCs, mostly from graft donor cells, obtained 360 days after TCRalphabeta/CD19-depleted stem cell transplant. This TCR was sampled from a boy under three years old who had a stem cell transplant for acute myeloid leukemia, so the T cells may come from the graft donor.

CDR3 region: CASSLGPGVEQYV. In nucleotides, the CDR3 is TGTGCCAGCAGTTTAGGACCAGGGGTCGAGCAGTACGTC. The chain employs TRBV12-3 or TRBV12-4 and TRBJ2-7, with D perhaps matching TRBD1 (6 bases). The CDR3 loop spans 13 amino acids. V was trimmed by 1 base and J by 6 bases, leaving 10 bases between them.